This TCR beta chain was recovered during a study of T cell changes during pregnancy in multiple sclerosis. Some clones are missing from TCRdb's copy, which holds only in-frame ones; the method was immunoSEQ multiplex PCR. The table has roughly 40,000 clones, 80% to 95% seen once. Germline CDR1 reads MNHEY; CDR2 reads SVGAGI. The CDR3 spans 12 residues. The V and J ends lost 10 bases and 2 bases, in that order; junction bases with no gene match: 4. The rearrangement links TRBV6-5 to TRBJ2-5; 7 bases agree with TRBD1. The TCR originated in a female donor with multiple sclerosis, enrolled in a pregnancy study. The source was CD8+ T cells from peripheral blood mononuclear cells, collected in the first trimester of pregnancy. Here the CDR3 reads CATTGSQETQYF. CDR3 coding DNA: TGTGCCACGACAGGGTCGCAAGAGACCCAGTACTTC.